In this sample, the clone carrying this TCR beta chain turned up many times. Antigen specificity is unknown. Via MiXCR, TCRdb re-called the PCR reads. The sample includes fewer than 40,000 clones, approximately 17% of them seen just once. The data were obtained in a study of metastatic and nonmetastatic thyroid tumors. Overall study results and limits: As reported, TCR beta diversity in blood and tumor was significantly higher in malignant thyroid tumors than in benign nodules.

Prior to thyroid surgery, none of the patients had received any treatment. The germline CDR1 and CDR2 sequences are WNHNN and SYGVQD (reference sequence). Losses at the gene ends were 2 bases for V and 3 bases for J; bases not matched to a gene: 5. The CDR3 has 16 residues. The specimen was blood. The chain couples TRBV10-1 to TRBJ2-3; 10 positions match TRBD2. This TCR derives from a male donor with papillary thyroid cancer or a benign thyroid nodule (not recorded which). Some clones in this sample may be carry-over from other donors' samples. The CDR3 nucleotides are TGCGCCAGCAGTGAGATTGTGACTAGCGGGACAGATACGCAGTATTTT. Translated, it gives CASSEIVTSGTDTQYF.